This TCR beta chain was obtained from a study of T-cell memory formation after mild COVID-19. About the study: In these data, TCR clusters were largely donor specific.

TCRdb processed the 5' RACE reads anew with MiXCR; each CDR3 protein has one entry. The top ten clones hold around 20% of a sample with hundreds of thousands of distinct CDR3 sequences, about 16% of them seen once. V was clipped by 7 bases and J by 4 bases; unmatched bases: 8. Germline CDR1 reads MNHEY; CDR2 reads SVGEGT. The CDR3 extends over 14 amino acids. Sequencing was done on a sample of PBMCs or a T cell subset sorted from them (not recorded which). This sequence was found in a man aged 18 to 30 who had mild COVID-19 (a few samples of this study predate the infection). Cell type and time point are not known. The rearrangement joins TRBV6-2 or TRBV6-3 to TRBJ1-2; 8 positions match TRBD1. CDR3 residues: CASTQGAGGYGYTF. The CDR3 bases are TGTGCCAGCACCCAGGGGGCAGGAGGCTATGGCTACACCTTC.